A single sample gave rise to the 24 T cell receptor beta chains below, sequenced in a study of T cells in Graves' hyperthyroidism and ophthalmopathy. TCR beta CDR3 sequences were amplified from RNA transcripts. When the TCR CDR3 underwent first-round RT-PCR, the HTBI primer set was used. TCRdb used MiXCR to reprocess the multiplex PCR reads, holding one entry per CDR3 protein. This table holds about half a million distinct CDR3 sequences, under 25% found once. Sequencing was done on a sample of blood. These receptors were taken from a man aged 18 to 29 with Graves' hyperthyroidism.

This clonotype was seen only a few times. The chain joins TRBV5-1 to TRBJ1-1; D uncertain. Germline lookup yields CDR1 SGHRS and CDR2 YFSETQ. Deletions cut 6 bases from V and 2 bases from J, with 11 bases between. The CDR3 contains 13 residues. The CDR3 sequence is CASNSDGNTEAFF. The CDR3, as DNA: TGCGCCAGCAACTCAGACGGAAACACTGAAGCTTTCTTT.

In its sample, this clonotype was seen many times. The V call is TRBV4-1, the J call TRBJ1-5, with D possibly being TRBD1 (5 bases). Trimming pared 3 bases from V and 2 bases from J, leaving 11 bases between. Germline CDR1 and CDR2: MGHRA and YSYEKL. This CDR3 region has 15 residues. The CDR3 region has the DNA TGCGCCAGCAGCCACGGGGCGCTGGGCAATCAGCCCCAGCATTTT. Its protein product is CASSHGALGNQPQHF.

This clonotype has only a few counts. DNA for the CDR3: TGTGCCAGCAGCCCCCCATCGACTAGTTGGACCGCCGGGGAGCTGTTTTTT. As protein: CASSPPSTSWTAGELFF. This sequence joins TRBV5-6 and TRBJ2-2, with a tentative D call TRBD2 (6 bases). The length of the CDR3 is 17 residues. V dropped 4 bases and J dropped 6 bases, with 22 bases sitting between them. Germline V gives CDR1 SGHDT, CDR2 YYEEEE.

This clonotype was detected many times. This rearrangement joins TRBV27 to TRBJ1-5; no clear D gene. V lost 5 bases to trimming and J lost 4 bases, with 9 bases between them. This CDR3 is 13 amino acids long. Per the germline V gene, CDR1 is MNHEY and CDR2 is SMNVEV (reference sequence). DNA for the CDR3: TGTGCCAGCAGTCACACGCAGAATCAGCCCCAGCATTTT. Amino acids: CASSHTQNQPQHF.

This clonotype was seen repeatedly, ten times or more. V gene TRBV6-1 combines with J gene TRBJ2-7; D gene ambiguous. Trimming cost V 1 base and J 4 bases, with 23 bases left between them. From germline, CDR1 is MNHNS and CDR2 SASEGT. This CDR3 has 18 residues. As DNA, the CDR3 is TGTGCCAGCAGTGAAGTAAGTCGGCCCAGGTTCTTGGATTACGAGCAGTACTTC. Translated: CASSEVSRPRFLDYEQYF.

This clonotype has at least ten counts. This chain uses TRBV12-3 or TRBV12-4 with TRBJ2-2, with D perhaps TRBD1 or TRBD2 (5 bases each). This CDR3 has 13 residues. Trimming took 11 bases from V and 0 from J, leaving 10 bases between them. CDR3 region: CASGPSNTGELFF. The CDR3 bases are TGTGCCTCGGGGCCCTCGAACACCGGGGAGCTGTTTTTT.

In this sample, this clonotype turned up a few times. This chain connects TRBV6-1 to TRBJ1-2; perhaps TRBD1 as D (5 bases). V was shortened by 3 bases and J by 0 bases, with 11 bases between the two germline ends. The CDR3 is 15 amino acids. Germline V gene lookup returns CDR1 MNHNS and CDR2 SASEGT. The CDR3 here is CASSDSTAANYGYTF. Written as DNA, the CDR3 is TGTGCCAGCAGTGATTCGACAGCAGCTAACTATGGCTACACCTTC.

This clonotype showed up many times. The chain couples TRBV6-5 to TRBJ2-2, with D tentatively TRBD1 or TRBD2 (5 bases each). The ends were cut back, 4 bases at V and 7 bases at J, with 19 bases in the middle. This CDR3 contains 16 residues. Looked up from germline, CDR1 is MNHEY and CDR2 is SVGAGI. CDR3 DNA sequence: TGTGCCAGCAGTTCTGGATACGGCAGAGGGGTCGGGGAGCTGTTTTTT. This gives the protein CASSSGYGRGVGELFF.

This clonotype was seen many times. V usage is TRBV6-1 and J usage is TRBJ1-5; D unclear. Germline V gene lookup returns CDR1 MNHNS and CDR2 SASEGT. Trimming shortened V by 4 bases and J by 6 bases, and 16 bases separated the two germline ends. The CDR3 has 15 amino acids. Here the CDR3 reads CASSVGSELGQPQHF. The CDR3 DNA reads as TGTGCCAGCAGTGTGGGCAGCGAACTAGGTCAGCCCCAGCATTTT.

This clonotype was detected many times. The rearrangement uses TRBV25-1 and TRBJ2-7, with 9 bases lining up with TRBD1. There are 14 residues in the CDR3. Germline V gives CDR1 MGHDK, CDR2 SYGVNS. The trim removed 5 bases at V and 2 bases at J, leaving 4 bases unmatched. The CDR3 sequence: CASSKRQGAYEQYF. The CDR3 region has the DNA TGTGCCAGCAGTAAACGACAGGGGGCCTACGAGCAGTACTTC.

The chain links TRBV12-3 or TRBV12-4 to TRBJ2-7, with 12 bases fitting TRBD2. With 1 base clipped from V and 3 bases from J, the junction kept 4 bases outside the gene matches. The CDR3 runs to 16 residues. The CDR3 reads CASSLGLAGDYYEQYF. The CDR3 DNA reads as TGTGCCAGCAGTTTAGGACTAGCGGGAGACTACTACGAGCAGTACTTC.

This clonotype has only a few counts. This chain joins TRBV10-3 and TRBJ2-5; D is tentatively TRBD1 or TRBD2 (6 bases each). Germline V gives CDR1 ENHRY, CDR2 SYGVKD. This CDR3 spans 14 amino acids. V dropped 4 bases and J dropped 5 bases, with 14 bases sitting between them. This CDR3 reads CAISVPGADETQYF. The CDR3 region has the DNA TGTGCCATCAGTGTCCCGGGGGCGGATGAGACCCAGTACTTC.

The chain has TRBV2 and TRBJ2-5; D remains unclear. The germline gives CDR1 SNHLY, CDR2 FYNNEI. CDR3 length: 13 amino acids. Trimming stripped 2 bases from V and 3 bases from J, with 7 bases between. The DNA of the CDR3 is TGTGCCAGCAGTGAAAGACTGGAAGAGACCCAGTACTTC. Translating it yields CASSERLEETQYF. Together with reference TRBV2 and TRBJ2-5, the CDR3 gives the full variable domain: EPEVTQTPSHQVTQMGQEVILRCVPISNHLYFYWYRQILGQKVEFLVSFYNNEISEKSEIFDDQFSVERPDGSNFTLKIRSTKLEDSAMYFCASSERLEETQYFGPGTRLLVL.

The table lists this clonotype with many counts. V and J are TRBV12-3 or TRBV12-4 and TRBJ2-7; D remains ambiguous. CDR3 length equals 12 residues. Trimming left V 6 bases short and J 3 bases short, with 9 bases between. CDR3 region: CASSNTIYEQYF. The CDR3 coding sequence is TGTGCCAGCAGCAACACGATCTACGAGCAGTACTTC.

At least ten counts were recorded for this clonotype. The chain combines TRBV6-1 with TRBJ2-7; TRBD1 agrees at 8 bases. The length of the CDR3 is 14 residues. Trimming took 7 bases from V and 7 from J; bases not matched to a gene: 12. Germline values: CDR1 MNHNS, CDR2 SASEGT. The DNA for the CDR3 is TGTGCCAGCACCTGGACAGGGTCGAGAGGGGAGCAGTACTTC. Translating it yields CASTWTGSRGEQYF.

The chain links TRBV3-1 to TRBJ1-1; D is perhaps TRBD1 (5 bases). Trimming pared 2 bases from V and 6 bases from J, leaving 10 bases between. Per the germline V gene, CDR1 is LGHDT and CDR2 is YNNKEL (reference sequence). The CDR3 is 13 residues long. CDR3 in amino acids: CASSQLQGSEAFF. The CDR3 DNA is TGTGCCAGCAGCCAACTGCAGGGATCTGAAGCTTTCTTT.

The chain is built from TRBV5-1 and TRBJ2-7; 11 bases are a match to TRBD2. This CDR3 has 16 residues. Germline-derived CDR1 and CDR2 are SGHRS and YFSETQ. V dropped 0 bases and J dropped 2; count of bases not matched to a gene: 4. This CDR3 is CASSLGGSGGAYEQYF. The CDR3 DNA is TGCGCCAGCAGCTTGGGCGGTAGCGGGGGGGCCTACGAGCAGTACTTC.

Many counts were recorded for this clonotype. This chain links TRBV16 with TRBJ1-1; no reliable D call. The CDR3 consists of 13 residues. Trimming stripped 3 bases from V and 0 bases from J, with 5 bases between. Germline CDR1 is KGHSY and CDR2 is FQNENV. CDR3 sequence reads: CASSQDLNTEAFF. Written as DNA, the CDR3 is TGTGCCAGCAGCCAGGACCTGAACACTGAAGCTTTCTTT.

This clonotype has at least ten counts. This sequence joins TRBV28 and TRBJ2-7, with 10 bases lining up with TRBD1. CDR3 length equals 15 residues. V trimming: 5 bases; J trimming: 4 bases; junction bases outside the gene matches: 8. CDR1 and CDR2 from the germline V gene are MDHEN and SYDVKM. The CDR3 region is CASSEAGQGRYEQYF. Here the CDR3 DNA reads TGTGCCAGCAGTGAGGCGGGACAGGGGAGGTACGAGCAGTACTTC.

Details on this clonotype: A much larger clone lies a single base off, so this may be a read error. This rearrangement joins TRBV12-3 or TRBV12-4 to TRBJ2-2; D ambiguous. The CDR3 totals 18 residues. V was clipped by 6 bases and J by 3 bases, with 23 bases between them. For the CDR3, the DNA is TGTGCCAGCAGCCCCGGGTCACTAAAGTTCGCGGACACCGGGGAGCTGTTTTTT. This sequence encodes CASSPGSLKFADTGELFF.

This clonotype turned up a few times. The genes are TRBV7-6 and TRBJ2-7; either TRBD1 or TRBD2 may fit D (5 bases each). Germline V lookup: CDR1 SGHVS, CDR2 FNYEAQ. V was shortened by 9 bases and J by 3 bases, with 18 bases between the two germline ends. The CDR3 covers 14 residues. CDR3 sequence: CARSRGVKIYEQYF. The CDR3, as DNA: TGTGCCAGGTCCCGAGGGGTAAAGATCTACGAGCAGTACTTC.

The table lists this clonotype with many counts. This chain uses TRBV12-3 or TRBV12-4 with TRBJ1-5; perhaps TRBD1 as D (5 bases). This CDR3 has 13 residues. Trimming took 5 bases from V and 7 from J, leaving 12 bases between them. CDR3 in amino acids: CASSGRGMQPQHF. As DNA, the CDR3 is TGTGCCAGCAGTGGGAGGGGAATGCAGCCCCAGCATTTT.

This clonotype was seen many times. The V call is TRBV6-2 or TRBV6-3, the J call TRBJ1-2; D is perhaps TRBD1 (5 bases). Trimming took 7 bases from V and 3 from J, leaving 15 bases between them. CDR3 length: 14 residues. Germline V gene data show CDR1 as MNHEY and CDR2 as SVGEGT. The DNA of the CDR3 is TGTGCCAGCACGTACAAGGGGAATTACTATGGCTACACCTTC. Encoded protein: CASTYKGNYYGYTF.

The CDR3 region is CSAREGTGDYGYTF. The DNA for the CDR3 is TGCAGTGCTAGAGAGGGTACGGGGGACTATGGCTACACCTTC. J is TRBJ1-2 and V is TRBV20-1, with D possibly matching TRBD1 (5 bases). The CDR3 is 14 residues long. V shed 0 bases and J shed 3 bases, with 11 bases lying between them. Germline V gives CDR1 DFQATT, CDR2 SNEGSKA (reference sequence).